These T cell receptor beta chains were read from a single sample in a study of T cell changes during pregnancy in multiple sclerosis. Repertoires were generated with immunoSEQ multiplex PCR, while TCRdb's copy carries only in-frame clones and drops some. The sample records about 67,000 clones, about nine tenths being singletons. Specimen: peripheral blood, collected in the first trimester of pregnancy. These receptors all come from a female donor with multiple sclerosis, enrolled in a pregnancy study. The CDR3 runs from the conserved cysteine through the conserved F or W. D genes are given only for firm matches. Size tells how often a clone was seen (once, few, many) or the class of an expanded clone, and some rows leave it out.

v_gene	abundance	d_gene	j_gene	CDR3nt	CDR3aa
TRBV7-8	-	-	TRBJ1-1	TGTGCCAGCAGCTCTTTGGCCGTGTCGAACACTGAAGCTTTCTTT	CASSSLAVSNTEAFF
TRBV7-9	-	TRBD1	TRBJ2-2	TGTGCCAGCAGCTTTACAGGGGGCACGTCCGGGGAGCTGTTTTTT	CASSFTGGTSGELFF
TRBV9	-	TRBD1	TRBJ1-4	TGTGCCAGCAGCTCAAGGACAGGGAATGAAAAACTGTTTTTT	CASSSRTGNEKLFF
TRBV6-1	-	TRBD1	TRBJ2-4	TGTGCCAGCAGTGAGAGACAGGGGCTCGCCAAAAACATTCAGTACTTC	CASSERQGLAKNIQYF
TRBV6-1	-	-	TRBJ2-3	TGTGCCAGCAGTGGGGACTCAGATACGCAGTATTTT	CASSGDSDTQYF
TRBV30	-	-	TRBJ1-1	TGTGCCTTACAGACAGAACGGGACACTGAAGCTTTCTTT	CALQTERDTEAFF
TRBV9	once	TRBD2	TRBJ2-5	TGTGCCAGCAGCGTAGGGGCTAGCGGGAGCGGGCAAGAGACCCAGTACTTC	CASSVGASGSGQETQYF
TRBV5-8	-	-	TRBJ1-1	TGTGCCAGCAGCTTGGCACTCGCTGAAGCTTTCTTT	CASSLALAEAFF
TRBV10-3	-	-	TRBJ2-7	TGTGCCATCAGTGTCAGTACCGAGCAGTACTTC	CAISVSTEQYF
TRBV6-1	-	-	TRBJ2-5	TGTGCCAGCAGTGAAACACTAGCAGAGACCCAGTACTTC	CASSETLAETQYF
TRBV9	-	-	TRBJ2-1	TGTGCCAGCAGCTTCCTCCGGGAGAGGGAGCAGTTCTTC	CASSFLREREQFF
TRBV27	-	-	TRBJ1-1	TGTGCCAGCATGGGGGGTACTGAAGCTTTCTTT	CASMGGTEAFF
TRBV6-4	-	-	TRBJ2-1	TGTGCCAACCCCAGGTGGCTAGCGGGTAGGGGGCTCTACAATGAGCAGTTCTTC	CANPRWLAGRGLYNEQFF
TRBV5-1	-	-	TRBJ1-4	TGCGCCAGCAGGCGGACAGCTGATAATGAAAAACTGTTTTTT	CASRRTADNEKLFF
TRBV9	-	TRBD1	TRBJ1-6	TGTGCCAGCAGCGTAGGGGGGAATGTCGGGACAGGTAATTCACCCCTCCACTTT	CASSVGGNVGTGNSPLHF
TRBV7-9	-	TRBD1	TRBJ2-3	TGTGCCAGCGGCGACAGGGTAGGCACAGATACGCAGTATTTT	CASGDRVGTDTQYF
TRBV30	-	-	TRBJ2-3	TGTGCCTGGAGTGAGGGGTTCGGGGATACGCAGTATTTT	CAWSEGFGDTQYF
TRBV18	-	-	TRBJ1-1	TGTGCCAGCTCAGCGAAGATGCAGGGTATCGAAACTGAAGCTTTCTTT	CASSAKMQGIETEAFF
TRBV5-1	-	TRBD2	TRBJ2-3	TGCGCCAGCACATCTTCAGCGGGAGCAGGAGATACGCAGTATTTT	CASTSSAGAGDTQYF
TRBV11-2	-	-	TRBJ2-5	TGTGCCAGCAGCTTAACTAGACCGAAAGAGACCCAGTACTTC	CASSLTRPKETQYF
TRBV28	-	TRBD1	TRBJ2-2	TGTGCCAGCAGTACAACAGGGGGTAGCTACACCGGGGAGCTGTTTTTT	CASSTTGGSYTGELFF
TRBV5-4	-	TRBD2	TRBJ2-7	TGTGCCAGCAGCTCCCCGGGACTAGTCAACGAGCAGTACTTC	CASSSPGLVNEQYF
TRBV30	few	TRBD1	TRBJ1-1	TGTGCCTGGAGGGACAGGGTCACTGAAGCTTTCTTT	CAWRDRVTEAFF
TRBV19	-	-	TRBJ2-5	TGTGCCAGTTCGAGGGGGGGGTGGGAGAAAGAGACCCAGTACTTC	CASSRGGWEKETQYF
TRBV2	-	-	TRBJ1-3	TGTGCCAGCAGTGAATCCCCAGGTCCCTCTGGAAACACCATATATTTT	CASSESPGPSGNTIYF
TRBV6-1	-	TRBD2	TRBJ2-7	TGTGCCAGCAGACTAGCGGGAGTCGACGAGCAGTACTTC	CASRLAGVDEQYF
TRBV29-1	-	TRBD2	TRBJ2-1	TGCAGCGTTGGGCCTAGCGGGACCTACAATGAGCAGTTCTTC	CSVGPSGTYNEQFF
TRBV7-9	-	-	TRBJ2-5	TGTGCCAGCAGGCACAGGACGGAACAAGAGACCCAGTACTTC	CASRHRTEQETQYF
TRBV19	-	TRBD1	TRBJ1-5	TGTGCCAGTAGTAGGGGGACAGGGGGGCAGCCCCAGCATTTT	CASSRGTGGQPQHF
TRBV5-5	-	-	TRBJ1-1	TGTGCCAGCAGCTTAACAGCCGATAACACTGAAGCTTTCTTT	CASSLTADNTEAFF
TRBV28	-	-	TRBJ2-5	TGTGCCAGCAGCCCCCGGAGACTAGGGATTGGCGTGAGTGAGACCCAGTACTTC	CASSPRRLGIGVSETQYF
TRBV7-2	-	-	TRBJ1-1	TGTGCCAGCAGCTTAGTGGAGGGGTCCACTGAAGCTTTCTTT	CASSLVEGSTEAFF
TRBV4-2	-	-	TRBJ2-1	TGTGCCAGCAGCCAAGACCTAGGCCAGTACAATGAGCAGTTCTTC	CASSQDLGQYNEQFF
TRBV7-3	once	-	TRBJ2-2	TGTGCCAGCAGCTTAACGGGAGCCTCTTGGACCGGGGAGCTGTTTTTT	CASSLTGASWTGELFF
TRBV2	once	-	TRBJ2-2	TGTGCCAGCAAGCGTGCCGGGGAGCTGTTTTTT	CASKRAGELFF
TRBV2	-	-	TRBJ1-6	TGTGCCAGCAGTGTCCGGACAGAAAATTCACCCCTCCACTTT	CASSVRTENSPLHF
TRBV4-1	-	-	TRBJ1-1	TGCGCCAGCAGCCAAGATTTATTGGGCAGTGAAGCTTTCTTT	CASSQDLLGSEAFF
TRBV4-1	-	-	TRBJ1-4	TGCGCCAGCAGCCCAGCAGGAATCCCTAATGAAAAACTGTTTTTT	CASSPAGIPNEKLFF
TRBV5-5	-	TRBD1	TRBJ1-4	TGTGCCAGCAGCTCCGGGACAGCCGGAAATGAAAAACTGTTTTTT	CASSSGTAGNEKLFF
TRBV27	-	TRBD2	TRBJ2-2	TGTGCCAGCAGTTTGGGACTAGCGGGGGGGCAAGGCGGGGAGCTGTTTTTT	CASSLGLAGGQGGELFF
TRBV4-2	-	TRBD2	TRBJ2-1	TGTGCCAGCAGCCAAGTTGAAGCGGGAGGGTTAGACAATGAGCAGTTCTTC	CASSQVEAGGLDNEQFF
TRBV5-4	-	-	TRBJ2-5	TGTGCCAGCAGCTTGCGTGAGGGCCTCGGGACCCAGTACTTC	CASSLREGLGTQYF
TRBV7-9	-	-	TRBJ1-3	TGTGCCAGCAGCTTGAGGGCTGAAGGAAACACCATATATTTT	CASSLRAEGNTIYF
TRBV30	-	TRBD1	TRBJ1-4	TGTGCCTGGAGTGAGACAGGGGGTCGGAATGAAAAACTGTTTTTT	CAWSETGGRNEKLFF
TRBV2	few	TRBD1	TRBJ2-4	TGTGCCAGCCGTATTGAGACAGGGAAAAACATTCAGTACTTC	CASRIETGKNIQYF